This TCR beta chain appears in the sequencing data of a study of T cell responses to AZD1222 COVID-19 vaccine. Findings of the study overall: No day 14 peak samples; only post-peak repertoires were characterized.

The method was immunoSEQ multiplex PCR; TCRdb's version includes in-frame clones alone and lacks a portion of them. The table has approximately 46,000 clones, over 60% seen once. CDR3 length equals 15 residues. J gave up 4 bases and V 2 bases, and 7 bases lay outside the gene matches. CDR1 MNHEY and CDR2 SMNVEV come from the germline V gene (reference sequence). Only one count was recorded for this clone. Its antigen is unknown. V gene TRBV27 combines with J gene TRBJ2-7, with 8 bases identical to TRBD2. The sample consisted of peripheral blood, taken on day 0 of AZD1222 vaccination. The clonotype was recovered from an adult in good health. The CDR3 sequence: CASSLRGGVGYEQYV. For the CDR3, the DNA is TGTGCCAGCAGTTTACGGGGGGGGGTTGGGTACGAGCAGTACGTC.